The clone carrying this T cell receptor (beta chain) turned up a few times. Antigen unknown. The authors took one heparinised blood draw, averaging about 116 mL, from each donor. The sample originates from a study of beta chain features in type 1 diabetes. Broader study findings: Still unanswered here is whether HLA type influences TCRB rearrangement. Researchers report that Type 1 diabetes patients had moderately but significantly shorter TCRB CDR3s across all four CD4+ subsets.

Expressed TCRB transcripts got sequenced, as all isolated RNA was reverse transcribed. Sequencing was performed with immunoSEQ multiplex PCR; in TCRdb, only in-frame clones are kept and a portion is missing. The table lists 150,000 to 200,000 clones, 9% of them singletons. The germline CDR1 and CDR2 sequences are SGHAT and FQNNGV. V shed 6 bases, J shed 16 bases, and the junction held 9 bases outside the gene matches. The CDR3 is 11 amino acids. The sequence was obtained from a woman aged 30 to 39 with type 1 diabetes. The chain employs TRBV11-2 and TRBJ2-1, with TRBD1 identical over 7 bases. Sample: central memory CD4+ T cells from blood. The CDR3 nucleotides are TGTGCCAGCAGTCTTAGACAGGGAGCTTTCTTC. This gives the protein CASSLRQGAFF.